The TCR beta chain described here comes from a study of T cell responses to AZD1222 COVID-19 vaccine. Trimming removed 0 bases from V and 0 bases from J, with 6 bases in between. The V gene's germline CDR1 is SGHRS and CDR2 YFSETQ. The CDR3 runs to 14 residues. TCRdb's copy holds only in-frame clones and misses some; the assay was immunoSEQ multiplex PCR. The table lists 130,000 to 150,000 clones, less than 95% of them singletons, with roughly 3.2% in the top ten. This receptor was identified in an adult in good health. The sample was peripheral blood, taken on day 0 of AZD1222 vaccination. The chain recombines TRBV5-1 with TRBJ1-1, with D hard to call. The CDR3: CASSLEGMNTEAFF. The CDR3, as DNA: TGCGCCAGCAGCTTGGAGGGAATGAACACTGAAGCTTTCTTT.